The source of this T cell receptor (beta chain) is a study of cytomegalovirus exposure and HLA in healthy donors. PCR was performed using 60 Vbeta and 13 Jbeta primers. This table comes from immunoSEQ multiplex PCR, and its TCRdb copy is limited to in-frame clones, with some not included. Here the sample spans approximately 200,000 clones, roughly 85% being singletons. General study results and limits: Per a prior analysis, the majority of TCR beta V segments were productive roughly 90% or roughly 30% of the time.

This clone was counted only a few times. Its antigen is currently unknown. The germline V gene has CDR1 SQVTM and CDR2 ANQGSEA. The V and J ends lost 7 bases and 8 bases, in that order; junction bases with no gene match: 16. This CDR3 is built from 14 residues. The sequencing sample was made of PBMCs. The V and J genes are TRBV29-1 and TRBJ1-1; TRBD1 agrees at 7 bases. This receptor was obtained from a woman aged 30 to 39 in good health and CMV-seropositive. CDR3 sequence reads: CSGSEMEGAGEAFF. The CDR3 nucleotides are TGCAGCGGTTCCGAAATGGAGGGGGCAGGAGAAGCTTTCTTT.